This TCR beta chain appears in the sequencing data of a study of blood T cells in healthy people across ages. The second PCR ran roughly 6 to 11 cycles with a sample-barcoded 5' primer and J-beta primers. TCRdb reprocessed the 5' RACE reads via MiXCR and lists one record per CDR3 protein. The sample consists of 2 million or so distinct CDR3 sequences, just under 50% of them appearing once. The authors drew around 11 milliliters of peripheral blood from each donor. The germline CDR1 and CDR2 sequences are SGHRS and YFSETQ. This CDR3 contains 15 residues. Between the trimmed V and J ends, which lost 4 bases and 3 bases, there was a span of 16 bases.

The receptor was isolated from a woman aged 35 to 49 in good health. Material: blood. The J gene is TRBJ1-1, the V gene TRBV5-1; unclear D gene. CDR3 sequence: CASSLNFPPDTEAFF. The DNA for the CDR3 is TGCGCCAGCAGCCTCAACTTCCCTCCGGACACTGAAGCTTTCTTT.